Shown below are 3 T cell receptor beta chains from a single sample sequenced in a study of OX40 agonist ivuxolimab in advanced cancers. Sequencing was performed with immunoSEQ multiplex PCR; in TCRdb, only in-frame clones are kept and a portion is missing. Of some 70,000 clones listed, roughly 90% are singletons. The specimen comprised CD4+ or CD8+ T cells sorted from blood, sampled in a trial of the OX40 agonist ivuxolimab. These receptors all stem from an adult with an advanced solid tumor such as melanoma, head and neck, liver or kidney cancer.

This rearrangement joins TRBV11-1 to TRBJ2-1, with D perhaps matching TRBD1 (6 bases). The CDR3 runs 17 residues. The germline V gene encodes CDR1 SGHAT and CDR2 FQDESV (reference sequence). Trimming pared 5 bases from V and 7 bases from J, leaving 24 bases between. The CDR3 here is CASSPWSAAGEINEQFF. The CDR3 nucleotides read TGTGCCAGCAGCCCGTGGAGTGCGGCAGGGGAGATAAATGAGCAGTTCTTC.

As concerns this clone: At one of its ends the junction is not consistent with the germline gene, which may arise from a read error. Here the CDR3 DNA reads TGTGCCAGCAGTGAATTGTGGCAGGGGGATCAAGCGACCCAGTACTTC. Translating it yields CASSELWQGDQATQYF. The rearrangement links TRBV25-1 to TRBJ2-5; 7 nucleotides match TRBD1. The CDR3 consists of 16 residues. The germline V gene encodes CDR1 MGHDK and CDR2 SYGVNS.

CDR3 coding DNA: TGTGCCAGCAGCTTCCCTTCTGGGCTAGCTCTGGAGACCCAGTACTTC. It codes for CASSFPSGLALETQYF. The chain is built from TRBV7-6 and TRBJ2-5, with D possibly matching TRBD2 (5 bases). V was pared by 3 bases and J by 5 bases, with 19 bases between. The CDR3 length is 16 residues. Germline V gene sequence: CDR1 SGHVS, CDR2 FNYEAQ.